This T cell receptor (beta chain) was recorded in a study of OX40 agonist ivuxolimab in advanced cancers. Germline CDR1 reads SGHVS; CDR2 reads FQNEAQ. The CDR3 spans 15 residues. The ends were cut back, 1 base at V and 0 bases at J, with 10 bases in the middle. Method: immunoSEQ multiplex PCR; TCRdb's copy keeps in-frame clones and lacks some. The sample holds 15,000 to 20,000 clones, about 83% seen once. Specimen: CD4+ or CD8+ T cells sorted from blood, collected in a trial of the OX40 agonist ivuxolimab. The TCR sequence derives from an adult with an advanced solid tumor such as melanoma, head and neck, liver or kidney cancer. The V call is TRBV7-8, the J call TRBJ2-7; weak D call: TRBD2 (5 bases). CDR3 protein: CASSLEPGSSYEQYF. DNA for the CDR3: TGTGCCAGCAGCTTAGAACCGGGATCCTCCTACGAGCAGTACTTC.